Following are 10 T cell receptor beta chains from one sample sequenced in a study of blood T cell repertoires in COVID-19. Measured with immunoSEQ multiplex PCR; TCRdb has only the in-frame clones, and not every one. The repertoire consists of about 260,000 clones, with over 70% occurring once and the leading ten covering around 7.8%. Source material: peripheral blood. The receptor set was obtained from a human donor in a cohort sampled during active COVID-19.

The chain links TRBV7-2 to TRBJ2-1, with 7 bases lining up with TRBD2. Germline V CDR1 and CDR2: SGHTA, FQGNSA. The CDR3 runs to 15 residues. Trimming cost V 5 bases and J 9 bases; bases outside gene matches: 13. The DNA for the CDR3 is TGTGCCAGCAGCCTCCGGGGGTGGGGAGGGAGTGAGCAGTTCTTC. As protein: CASSLRGWGGSEQFF.

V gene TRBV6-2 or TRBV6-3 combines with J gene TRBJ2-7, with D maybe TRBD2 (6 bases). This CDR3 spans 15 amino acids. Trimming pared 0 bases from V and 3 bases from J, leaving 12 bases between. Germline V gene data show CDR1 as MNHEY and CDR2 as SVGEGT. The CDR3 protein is CASSYSSGRHYEQYF. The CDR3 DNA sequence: TGTGCCAGCAGTTACTCTAGCGGAAGACACTACGAGCAGTACTTC.

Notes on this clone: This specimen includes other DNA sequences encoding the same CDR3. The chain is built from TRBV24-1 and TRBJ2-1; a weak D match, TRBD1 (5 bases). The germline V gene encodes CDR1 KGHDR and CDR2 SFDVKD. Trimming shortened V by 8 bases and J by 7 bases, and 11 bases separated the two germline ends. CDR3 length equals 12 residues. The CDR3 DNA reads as TGTGCCACCAACGGGCAGGGTAATGAGCAGTTCTTC. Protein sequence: CATNGQGNEQFF.

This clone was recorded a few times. This chain's CDR3 is CSVGRTGSSYEQYF. In DNA form, the CDR3 reads TGCAGCGTTGGAAGGACAGGGAGCTCCTACGAGCAGTACTTC. This rearrangement joins TRBV29-1 to TRBJ2-7, with 8 positions matching TRBD1. Looked up from germline, CDR1 is SQVTM and CDR2 is ANQGSEA. The V gene end was trimmed by 4 bases and the J gene end by 0 bases; junction bases not matched to a gene: 5. The CDR3 covers 14 residues.

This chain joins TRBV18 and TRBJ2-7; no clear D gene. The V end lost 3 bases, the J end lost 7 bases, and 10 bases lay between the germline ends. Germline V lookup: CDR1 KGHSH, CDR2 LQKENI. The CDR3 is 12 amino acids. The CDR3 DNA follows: TGTGCCAGCTCACCGAACAGCCCGGAGCAGTACTTC. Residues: CASSPNSPEQYF.

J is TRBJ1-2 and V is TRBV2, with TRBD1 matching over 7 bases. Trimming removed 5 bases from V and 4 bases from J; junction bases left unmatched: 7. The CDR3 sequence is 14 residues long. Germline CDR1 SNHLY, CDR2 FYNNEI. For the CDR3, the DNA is TGTGCCAGCAGTCATTCCCGGACAGGCTATGGCTACACCTTC. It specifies CASSHSRTGYGYTF.

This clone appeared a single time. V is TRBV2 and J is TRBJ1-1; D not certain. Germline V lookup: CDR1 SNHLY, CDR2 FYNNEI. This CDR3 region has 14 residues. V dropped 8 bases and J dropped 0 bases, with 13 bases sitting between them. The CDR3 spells CASRRSELNTEAFF. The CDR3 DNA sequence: TGTGCCAGCCGCCGATCGGAGTTGAACACTGAAGCTTTCTTT.

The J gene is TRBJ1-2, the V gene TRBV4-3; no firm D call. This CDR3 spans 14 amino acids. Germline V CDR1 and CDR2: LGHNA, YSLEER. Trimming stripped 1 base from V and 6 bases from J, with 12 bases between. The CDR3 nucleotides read TGCGCCAGCAGCCAAGCGACGGGGAGGGATGGCTACACCTTC. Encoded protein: CASSQATGRDGYTF.

DNA of the CDR3: TGTGCCAGCAGTTACCGACAGGCGCTTAACACTGAAGCTTTCTTT. Its translation is CASSYRQALNTEAFF. The chain joins TRBV6-2 or TRBV6-3 to TRBJ1-1; the D gene is possibly TRBD1 (6 bases). The CDR3 consists of 15 residues. The germline CDR1 and CDR2 sequences are MNHEY and SVGEGT. V was pared by 2 bases and J by 2 bases, with 12 bases between.

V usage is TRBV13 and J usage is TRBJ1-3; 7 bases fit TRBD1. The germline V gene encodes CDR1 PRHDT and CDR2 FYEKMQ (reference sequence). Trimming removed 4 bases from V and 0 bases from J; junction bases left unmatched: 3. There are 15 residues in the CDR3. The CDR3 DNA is TGTGCCAGCAGCTCGGACAGGACCTCTGGAAACACCATATATTTT. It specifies CASSSDRTSGNTIYF.